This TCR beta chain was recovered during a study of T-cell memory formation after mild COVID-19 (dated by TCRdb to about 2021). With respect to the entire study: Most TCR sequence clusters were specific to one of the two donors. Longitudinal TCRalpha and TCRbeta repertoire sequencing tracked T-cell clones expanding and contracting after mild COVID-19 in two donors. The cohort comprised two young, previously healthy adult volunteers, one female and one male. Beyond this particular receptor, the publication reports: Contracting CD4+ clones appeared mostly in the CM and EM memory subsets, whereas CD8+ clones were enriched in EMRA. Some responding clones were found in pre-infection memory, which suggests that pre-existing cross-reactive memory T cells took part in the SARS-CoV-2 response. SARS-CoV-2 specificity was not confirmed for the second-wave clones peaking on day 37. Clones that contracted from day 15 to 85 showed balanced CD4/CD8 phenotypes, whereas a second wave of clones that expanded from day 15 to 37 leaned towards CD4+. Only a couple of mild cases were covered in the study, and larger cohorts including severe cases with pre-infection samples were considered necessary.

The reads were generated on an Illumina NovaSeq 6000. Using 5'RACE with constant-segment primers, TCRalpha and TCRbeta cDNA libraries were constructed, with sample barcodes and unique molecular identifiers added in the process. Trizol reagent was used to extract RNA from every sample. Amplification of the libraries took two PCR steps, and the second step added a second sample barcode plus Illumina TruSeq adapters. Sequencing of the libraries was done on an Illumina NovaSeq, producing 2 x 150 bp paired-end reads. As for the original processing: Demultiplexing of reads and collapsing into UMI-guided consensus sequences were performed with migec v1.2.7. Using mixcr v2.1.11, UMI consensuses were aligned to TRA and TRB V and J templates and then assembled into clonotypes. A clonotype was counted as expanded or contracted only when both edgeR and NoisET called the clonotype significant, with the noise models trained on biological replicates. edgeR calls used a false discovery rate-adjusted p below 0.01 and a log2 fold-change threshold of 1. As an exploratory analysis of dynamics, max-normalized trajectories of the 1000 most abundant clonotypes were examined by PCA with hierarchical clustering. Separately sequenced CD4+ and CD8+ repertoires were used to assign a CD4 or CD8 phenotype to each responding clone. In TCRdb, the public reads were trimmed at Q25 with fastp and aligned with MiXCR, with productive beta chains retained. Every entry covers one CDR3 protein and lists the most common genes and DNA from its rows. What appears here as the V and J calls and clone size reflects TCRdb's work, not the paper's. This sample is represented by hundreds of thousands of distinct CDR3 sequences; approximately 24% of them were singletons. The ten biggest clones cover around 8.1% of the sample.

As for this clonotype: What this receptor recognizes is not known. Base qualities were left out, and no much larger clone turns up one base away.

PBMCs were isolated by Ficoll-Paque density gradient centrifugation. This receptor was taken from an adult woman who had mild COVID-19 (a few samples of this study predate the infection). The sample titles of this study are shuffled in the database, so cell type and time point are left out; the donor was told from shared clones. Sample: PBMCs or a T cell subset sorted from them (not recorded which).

Here the CDR3 is given as CASSWRPRQGMKNEQFF. The DNA is TGTGCCAGCAGCTGGAGACCTCGACAGGGGATGAAAAATGAGCAGTTCTTC. The sequence links TRBV7-2 to TRBJ2-1; TRBD1 matches 8 bases in the middle. From the cysteine through the phenylalanine, the CDR3 covers 17 amino acids. The retained sequence is limited to the CDR3, 51 bases, with the frame set at the first base. CDR1 and CDR2 (SGHTA, FQGNSA) derive from the germline V gene. Relative to germline, V is missing 4 bases and J is missing 7 bases, with 15 bases of the junction outside any gene match.